This T cell receptor beta chain was documented in a study of CD8 T cell repertoires and HIV-1 epitope variants. For the study at large: Twenty-five autologous and known Gag and Nef epitope variant peptides each stimulated T cells separately. Control wells had CMV/EBV/flu peptides, negative Ebola AY9, or no peptide.

With respect to this clone: Its target is not known.

Trimming took 4 bases from V and 4 from J, leaving 13 bases between them. Germline V gene sequence: CDR1 SGHDN, CDR2 FVKESK. This CDR3 contains 14 residues. The assay was immunoSEQ multiplex PCR, and TCRdb's table has in-frame clones only and misses some. The sample shows 4,500 or so clones, approximately 70% of them seen only once. Broader study findings: Roughly 10 TCR beta clonotypes were antigen-specific, six apparently recognizing autologous or escape variants.

Sequenced material: cultured CD8+ T cells derived from PBMCs. The sequence came from a male donor with HIV. The V gene is TRBV14, the J gene TRBJ1-2; weak D call: TRBD1 (6 bases). CDR3 in amino acids: CASSLGGDPYGYTF. In DNA, the CDR3 is TGTGCCAGCAGCCTAGGGGGGGATCCCTATGGCTACACCTTC.